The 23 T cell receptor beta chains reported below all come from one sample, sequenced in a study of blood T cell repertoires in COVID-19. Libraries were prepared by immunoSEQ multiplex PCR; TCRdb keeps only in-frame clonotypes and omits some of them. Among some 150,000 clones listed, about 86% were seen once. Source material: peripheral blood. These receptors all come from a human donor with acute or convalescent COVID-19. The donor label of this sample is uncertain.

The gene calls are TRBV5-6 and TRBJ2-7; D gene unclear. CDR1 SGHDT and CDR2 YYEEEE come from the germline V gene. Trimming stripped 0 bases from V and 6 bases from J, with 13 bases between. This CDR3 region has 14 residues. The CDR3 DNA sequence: TGTGCCAGCAGCTTGGCCAGATCCAAAATCGAGCAGTACTTC. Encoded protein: CASSLARSKIEQYF.

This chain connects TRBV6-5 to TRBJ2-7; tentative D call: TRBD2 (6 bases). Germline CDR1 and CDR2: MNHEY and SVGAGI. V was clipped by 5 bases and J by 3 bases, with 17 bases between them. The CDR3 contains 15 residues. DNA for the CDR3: TGTGCCAGCAGTCCCAGAGGGACTTTCGGCTACGAGCAGTACTTC. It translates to CASSPRGTFGYEQYF.

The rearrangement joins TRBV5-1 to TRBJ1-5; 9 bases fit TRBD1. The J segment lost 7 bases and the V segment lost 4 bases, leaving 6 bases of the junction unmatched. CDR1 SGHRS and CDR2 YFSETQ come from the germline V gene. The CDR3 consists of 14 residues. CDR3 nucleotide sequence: TGCGCCAGCAGCGCGGGACAGGGAGGCCAGCCCCAGCATTTT. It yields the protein CASSAGQGGQPQHF.

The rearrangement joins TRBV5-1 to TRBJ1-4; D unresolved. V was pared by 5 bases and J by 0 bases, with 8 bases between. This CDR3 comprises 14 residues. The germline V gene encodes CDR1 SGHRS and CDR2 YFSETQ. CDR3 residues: CASRNSATNEKLFF. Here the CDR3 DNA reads TGCGCCAGCAGAAACTCCGCAACTAATGAAAAACTGTTTTTT.

CDR3 sequence: CASSPKSGTSGRVGPTDTQYF. The CDR3 DNA sequence: TGTGCCAGCAGCCCCAAATCCGGGACTAGCGGGAGGGTGGGTCCCACAGATACGCAGTATTTT. The J gene is TRBJ2-3, the V gene TRBV3-1 (or the pseudogene TRBV3-2); 16 positions match TRBD2. CDR3 size: 21 residues. Germline trimming cut 4 bases from V and 2 bases from J; bases unmatched to any gene: 15. From germline, CDR1 is LGHDT and CDR2 YNNKEL (reference sequence).

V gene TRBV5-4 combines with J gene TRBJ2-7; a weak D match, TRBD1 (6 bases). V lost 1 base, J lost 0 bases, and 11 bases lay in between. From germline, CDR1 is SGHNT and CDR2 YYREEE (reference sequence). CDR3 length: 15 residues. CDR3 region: CASSLQGPSSYEQYF. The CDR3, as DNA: TGTGCCAGCAGCTTGCAGGGGCCGAGCTCCTACGAGCAGTACTTC.

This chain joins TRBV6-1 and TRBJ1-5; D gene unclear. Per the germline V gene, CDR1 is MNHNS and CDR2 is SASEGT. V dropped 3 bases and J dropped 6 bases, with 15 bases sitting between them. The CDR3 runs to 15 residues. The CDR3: CASSEPRKNGQPQHF. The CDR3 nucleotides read TGTGCCAGCAGTGAGCCCAGGAAGAATGGTCAGCCCCAGCATTTT.

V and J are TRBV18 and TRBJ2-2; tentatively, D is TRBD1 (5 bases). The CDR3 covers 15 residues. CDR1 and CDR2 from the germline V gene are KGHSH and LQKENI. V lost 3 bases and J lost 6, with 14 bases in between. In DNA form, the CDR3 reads TGTGCCAGCTCACCTACCAGTCCAGGGTCCGGGGAGCTGTTTTTT. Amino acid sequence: CASSPTSPGSGELFF.

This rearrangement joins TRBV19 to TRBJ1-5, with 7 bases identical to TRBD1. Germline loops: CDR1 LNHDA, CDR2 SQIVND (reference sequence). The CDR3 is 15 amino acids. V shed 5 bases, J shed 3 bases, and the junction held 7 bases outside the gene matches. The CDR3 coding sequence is TGTGCCAGTAGTCCGGGACAGAAAAACAATCAGCCCCAGCATTTT. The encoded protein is CASSPGQKNNQPQHF.

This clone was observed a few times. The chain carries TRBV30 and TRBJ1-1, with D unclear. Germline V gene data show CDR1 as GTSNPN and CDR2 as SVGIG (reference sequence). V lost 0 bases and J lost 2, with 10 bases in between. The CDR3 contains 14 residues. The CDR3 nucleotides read TGTGCCTGGAGTGTACGGGGAATTAACACTGAAGCTTTCTTT. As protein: CAWSVRGINTEAFF.

The CDR3 nucleotides read TGTGCCAGCAGCTCCCTAGCGGTAAACACCGGGGAGCTGTTTTTT. Translation gives CASSSLAVNTGELFF. The chain couples TRBV5-4 to TRBJ2-2, with 7 bases identical to TRBD2. The CDR3 has 15 residues. The junction had 4 bases not matched to a gene; V was cut back by 3 bases and J by 2 bases. The germline gives CDR1 SGHNT, CDR2 YYREEE (reference sequence).

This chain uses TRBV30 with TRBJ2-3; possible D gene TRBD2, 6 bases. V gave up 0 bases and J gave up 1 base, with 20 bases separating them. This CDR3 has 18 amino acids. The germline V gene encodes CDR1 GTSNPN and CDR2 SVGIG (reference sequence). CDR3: CAWSVPIAGRTRTDTQYF. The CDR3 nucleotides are TGTGCCTGGAGTGTACCTATCGCGGGGCGAACTCGCACAGATACGCAGTATTTT.

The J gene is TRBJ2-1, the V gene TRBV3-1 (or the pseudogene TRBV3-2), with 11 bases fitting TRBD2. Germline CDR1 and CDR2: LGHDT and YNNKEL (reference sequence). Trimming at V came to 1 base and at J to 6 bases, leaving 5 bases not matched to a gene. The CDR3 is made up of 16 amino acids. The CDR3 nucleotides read TGTGCCAGCAGCCAAGTCCCTAGCGGGGGGCTCAATGAGCAGTTCTTC. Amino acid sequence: CASSQVPSGGLNEQFF.

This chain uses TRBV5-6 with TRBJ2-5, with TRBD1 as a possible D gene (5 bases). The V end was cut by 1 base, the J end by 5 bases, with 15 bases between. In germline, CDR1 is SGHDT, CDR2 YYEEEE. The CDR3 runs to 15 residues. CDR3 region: CASSLPIQGKETQYF. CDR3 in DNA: TGTGCCAGCAGCTTGCCAATCCAGGGAAAGGAGACCCAGTACTTC.

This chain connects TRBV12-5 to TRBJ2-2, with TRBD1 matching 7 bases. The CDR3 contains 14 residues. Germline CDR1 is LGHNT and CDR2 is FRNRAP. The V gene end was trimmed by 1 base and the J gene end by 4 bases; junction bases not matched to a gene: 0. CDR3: CASGLEGATGELFF. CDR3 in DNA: TGTGCTAGTGGTTTGGAGGGGGCCACCGGGGAGCTGTTTTTT. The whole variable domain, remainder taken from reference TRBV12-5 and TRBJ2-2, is DARVTQTPRHKVTEMGQEVTMRCQPILGHNTVFWYRQTMMQGLELLAYFRNRAPLDDSGMPKDRFSAEMPDATLATLKIQPSEPRDSAVYFCASGLEGATGELFFGEGSRLTVL.

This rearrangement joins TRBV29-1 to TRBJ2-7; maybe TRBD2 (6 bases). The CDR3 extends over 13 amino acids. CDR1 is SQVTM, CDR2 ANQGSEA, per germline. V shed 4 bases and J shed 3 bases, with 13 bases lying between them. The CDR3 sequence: CSVVEGRGYEQYF. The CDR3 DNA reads TGCAGCGTTGTGGAGGGTCGGGGCTACGAGCAGTACTTC.

The CDR3 loop is CASSQGQSYNEQFF. In nucleotides, the CDR3 is TGCGCCAGCAGCCAAGGACAGTCCTACAATGAGCAGTTCTTC. The chain is built from TRBV4-1 and TRBJ2-1; D perhaps matches TRBD1 (5 bases). This CDR3 has 14 amino acids. The germline CDR1 and CDR2 sequences are MGHRA and YSYEKL. V was trimmed by 1 base and J by 1 base, leaving 5 bases between them.

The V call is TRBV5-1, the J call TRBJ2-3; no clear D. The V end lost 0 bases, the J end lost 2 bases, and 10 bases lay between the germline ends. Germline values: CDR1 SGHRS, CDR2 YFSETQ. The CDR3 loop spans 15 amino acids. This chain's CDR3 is CASSLDVGSTDTQYF. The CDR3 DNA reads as TGCGCCAGCAGCTTGGATGTCGGGTCCACAGATACGCAGTATTTT.

The CDR3 sequence is CASWRPGLASDTQYF. The CDR3 bases are TGTGCCAGCTGGCGACCGGGACTAGCATCAGATACGCAGTATTTT. This chain links TRBV5-4 with TRBJ2-3; 9 nucleotides line up with TRBD2. This CDR3 comprises 15 residues. Germline CDR1 is SGHNT and CDR2 is YYREEE (reference sequence). The V gene end was trimmed by 7 bases and the J gene end by 4 bases; junction bases not matched to a gene: 10. The whole variable domain, filled in from reference TRBV5-4 and TRBJ2-3, reads ETGVTQSPTHLIKTRGQQVTLRCSSQSGHNTVSWYQQALGQGPQFIFQYYREEENGRGNFPPRFSGLQFPNYSSELNVNALELDDSALYLCASWRPGLASDTQYFGPGTRLTVL.

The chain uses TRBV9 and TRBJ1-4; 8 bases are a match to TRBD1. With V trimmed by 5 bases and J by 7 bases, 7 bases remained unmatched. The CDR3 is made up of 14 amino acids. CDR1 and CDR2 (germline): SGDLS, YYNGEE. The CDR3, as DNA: TGTGCCAGCAGTTCACGGACAGGGTCTGAAAAACTGTTTTTT. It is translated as CASSSRTGSEKLFF.

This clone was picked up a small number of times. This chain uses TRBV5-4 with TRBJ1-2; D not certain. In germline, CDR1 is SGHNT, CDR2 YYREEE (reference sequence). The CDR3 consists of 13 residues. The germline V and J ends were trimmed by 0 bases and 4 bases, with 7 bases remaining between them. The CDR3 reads CASSLGQSYGYTF. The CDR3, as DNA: TGTGCCAGCAGCTTGGGGCAGTCCTATGGCTACACCTTC.

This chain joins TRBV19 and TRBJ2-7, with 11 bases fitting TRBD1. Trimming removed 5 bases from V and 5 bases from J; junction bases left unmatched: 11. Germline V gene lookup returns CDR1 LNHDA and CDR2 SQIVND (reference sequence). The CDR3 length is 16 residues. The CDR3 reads CASSQGRGQGVNEQYF. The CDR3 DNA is TGTGCCAGTAGTCAAGGGAGGGGACAGGGGGTCAACGAGCAGTACTTC.

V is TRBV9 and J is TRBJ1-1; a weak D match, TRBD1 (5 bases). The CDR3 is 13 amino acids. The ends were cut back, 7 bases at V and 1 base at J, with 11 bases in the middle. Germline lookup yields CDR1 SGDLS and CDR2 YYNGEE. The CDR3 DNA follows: TGTGCCAGCGGCGGGGCGACGAACACTGAAGCTTTCTTT. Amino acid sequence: CASGGATNTEAFF.